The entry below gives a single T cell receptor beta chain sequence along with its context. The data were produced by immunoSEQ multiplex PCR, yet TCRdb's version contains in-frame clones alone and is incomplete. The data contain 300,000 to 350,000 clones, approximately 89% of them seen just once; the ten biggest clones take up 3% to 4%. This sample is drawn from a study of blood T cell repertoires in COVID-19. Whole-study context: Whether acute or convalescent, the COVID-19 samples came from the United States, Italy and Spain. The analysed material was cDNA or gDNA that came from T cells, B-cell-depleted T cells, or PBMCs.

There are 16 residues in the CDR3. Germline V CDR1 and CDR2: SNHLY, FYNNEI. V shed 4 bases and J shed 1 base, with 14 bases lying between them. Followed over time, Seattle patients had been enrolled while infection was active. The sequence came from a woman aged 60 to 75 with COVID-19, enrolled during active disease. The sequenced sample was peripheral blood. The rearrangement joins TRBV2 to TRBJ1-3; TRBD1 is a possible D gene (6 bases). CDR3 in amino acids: CASSGQQGWSGNTIYF. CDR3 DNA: TGTGCCAGCAGTGGCCAACAGGGATGGTCTGGAAACACCATATATTTT. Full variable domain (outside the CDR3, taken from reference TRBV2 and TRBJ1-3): EPEVTQTPSHQVTQMGQEVILRCVPISNHLYFYWYRQILGQKVEFLVSFYNNEISEKSEIFDDQFSVERPDGSNFTLKIRSTKLEDSAMYFCASSGQQGWSGNTIYFGEGSWLTVV.